Given below is one T cell receptor (beta chain) in context. Genomic DNA per cell subset filled all wells of several immunoSEQ plates. Assay used: immunoSEQ multiplex PCR; TCRdb lists only in-frame clones, some missing. The sample carries millions of clones, 90% to 95% recorded once. The CDR3 runs 13 residues. The J segment lost 6 bases and the V segment lost 5 bases, leaving 5 bases of the junction unmatched. Germline CDR1 and CDR2: SGDLS and YYNGEE. The source of the sample is a study of shared clonotypes between healthy human individuals. The naive CD8 population came from CD45RO-negative cells selected for CCR7, without terminally differentiated effector memory CD45RA+ cells.

The specimen was naive CD8+ T cells from PBMCs. The source is a man between 18 and 29 years old in good health. Some clones in this sample may be carry-over from other donors' samples. The chain links TRBV9 to TRBJ1-1; 9 positions agree with TRBD1. The CDR3 spells CASRKQGASEAFF. CDR3 coding DNA: TGTGCCAGCAGGAAACAGGGGGCGTCTGAAGCTTTCTTT. The full variable domain, completed using reference TRBV9 and TRBJ1-1, is DSGVTQTPKHLITATGQRVTLRCSPRSGDLSVYWYQQSLDQGLQFLIQYYNGEERAKGNILERFSAQQFPDLHSELNLSSLELGDSALYFCASRKQGASEAFFGQGTRLTVV.